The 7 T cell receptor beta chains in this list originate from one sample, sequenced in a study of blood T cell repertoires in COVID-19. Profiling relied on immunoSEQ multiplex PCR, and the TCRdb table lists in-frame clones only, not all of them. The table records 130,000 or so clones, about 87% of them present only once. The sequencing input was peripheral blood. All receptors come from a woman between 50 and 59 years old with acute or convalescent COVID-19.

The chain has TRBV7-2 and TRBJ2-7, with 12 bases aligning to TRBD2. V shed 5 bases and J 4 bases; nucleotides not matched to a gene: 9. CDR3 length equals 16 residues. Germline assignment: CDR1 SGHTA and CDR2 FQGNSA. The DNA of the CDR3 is TGTGCCAGCAGCCCCCGGACTAGCGGGATTAGGTACGAGCAGTACTTC. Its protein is CASSPRTSGIRYEQYF.

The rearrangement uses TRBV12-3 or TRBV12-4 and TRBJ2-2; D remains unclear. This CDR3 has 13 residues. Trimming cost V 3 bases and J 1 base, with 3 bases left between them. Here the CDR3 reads CASSFWNTGELFF. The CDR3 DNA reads TGTGCCAGCAGTTTCTGGAACACCGGGGAGCTGTTTTTT.

CDR3: CASSLRTGEEQPQHF. As DNA, the CDR3 is TGTGCCAGCAGCTTAAGGACAGGGGAGGAACAGCCCCAGCATTTT. V is TRBV7-2 and J is TRBJ1-5; TRBD1 aligns across 9 bases. This CDR3 is built from 15 residues. Germline lookup yields CDR1 SGHTA and CDR2 FQGNSA. With 2 bases clipped from V and 7 bases from J, the junction kept 6 bases outside the gene matches. Supplemented by reference TRBV7-2 and TRBJ1-5, the full variable domain reads GAGVSQSPSNKVTEKGKDVELRCDPISGHTALYWYRQSLGQGLEFLIYFQGNSAPDKSGLPSDRFSAERTGGSVSTLTIQRTQQEDSAVYLCASSLRTGEEQPQHFGDGTRLSIL.

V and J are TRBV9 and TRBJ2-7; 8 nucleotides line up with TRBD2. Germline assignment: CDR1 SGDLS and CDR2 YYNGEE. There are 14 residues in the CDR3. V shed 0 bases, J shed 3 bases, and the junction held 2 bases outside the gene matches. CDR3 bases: TGTGCCAGCAGCGTAGGAGCGGGAGTCTACGAGCAGTACTTC. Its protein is CASSVGAGVYEQYF.

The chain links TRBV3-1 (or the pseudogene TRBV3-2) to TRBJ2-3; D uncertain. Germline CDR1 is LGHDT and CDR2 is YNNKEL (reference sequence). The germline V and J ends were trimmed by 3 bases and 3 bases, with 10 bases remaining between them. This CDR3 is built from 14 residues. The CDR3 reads CASSHPTRTDTQYF. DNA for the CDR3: TGTGCCAGCAGCCACCCGACACGAACAGATACGCAGTATTTT.

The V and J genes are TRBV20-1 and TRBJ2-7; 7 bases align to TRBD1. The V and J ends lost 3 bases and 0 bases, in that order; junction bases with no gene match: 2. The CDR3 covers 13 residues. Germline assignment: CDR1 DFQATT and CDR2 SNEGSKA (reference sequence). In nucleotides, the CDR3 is TGCAGTGCTAGTGACAGGGTCTCCTACGAGCAGTACTTC. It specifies CSASDRVSYEQYF.

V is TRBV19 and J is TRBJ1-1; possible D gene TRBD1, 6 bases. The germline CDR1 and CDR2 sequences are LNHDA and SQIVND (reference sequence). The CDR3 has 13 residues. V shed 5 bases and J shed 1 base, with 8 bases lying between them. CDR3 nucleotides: TGTGCCAGTAGTGAACAGGGGAACACTGAAGCTTTCTTT. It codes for CASSEQGNTEAFF.